This TCR beta chain stems from a study of CXCR3-negative and CXCR3-positive naive CD8 T cells. About the study: Every library held about 1.5 +/- 0.3 million TRB reads, and the total came to approximately 140 million.

Libraries were UMI-labeled 5' RACE TRB cDNA. TCRdb re-analyzed the 5' RACE reads; it lists each CDR3 protein once, without DNA. Seen in this sample are about 120,000 distinct CDR3 sequences; the ten most common clones hold 0.49%. Naive CD8+ T cells showed a CD45RO-CCR7+CD27+CD95- phenotype. General observations from the study: Compared with CXCR3-negative naive cells, CXCR3-positive naive cells showed more hydrophobic TRB CDR3s. Memory, not naive, CXCR3-negative and CXCR3-positive cells differed in TRBV-TRBJ usage.

Note on this clonotype: What it recognizes is unknown.

Germline CDR1 reads LNHNV; CDR2 reads YYDKDF (reference sequence). This CDR3 has 14 amino acids. This clonotype was sampled from a human donor in good health. Some clones in this sample may be carry-over from other donors' samples. Specimen: naive CXCR3- CD8+ T cells from blood. Noted subset: CD45RO-CCR7+CD27+CD95- naive CD8+ T cells lacking CXCR3 (TNR3-). This sequence joins TRBV15 and TRBJ1-4; TCRdb designates TRBD1, a call that cannot be tested without DNA. The CDR3 loop is CATSLQGENEKLFF.